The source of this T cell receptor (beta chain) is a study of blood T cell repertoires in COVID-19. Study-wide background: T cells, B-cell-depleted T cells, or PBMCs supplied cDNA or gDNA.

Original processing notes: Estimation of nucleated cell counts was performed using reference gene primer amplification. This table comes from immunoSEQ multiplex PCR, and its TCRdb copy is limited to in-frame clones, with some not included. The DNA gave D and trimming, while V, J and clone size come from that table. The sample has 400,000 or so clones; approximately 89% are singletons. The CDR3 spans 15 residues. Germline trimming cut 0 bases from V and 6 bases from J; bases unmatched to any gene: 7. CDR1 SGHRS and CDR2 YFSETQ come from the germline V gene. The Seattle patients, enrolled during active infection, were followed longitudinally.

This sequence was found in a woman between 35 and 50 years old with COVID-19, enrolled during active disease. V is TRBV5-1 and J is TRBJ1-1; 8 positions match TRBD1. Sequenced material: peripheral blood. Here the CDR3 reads CASSLGAGGHAEAFF. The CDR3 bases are TGCGCCAGCAGCTTGGGGGCAGGGGGCCACGCTGAAGCTTTCTTT. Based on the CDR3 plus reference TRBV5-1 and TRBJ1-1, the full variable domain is KAGVTQTPRYLIKTRGQQVTLSCSPISGHRSVSWYQQTPGQGLQFLFEYFSETQRNKGNFPGRFSGRQFSNSRSEMNVSTLELGDSALYLCASSLGAGGHAEAFFGQGTRLTVV.